These 8 T cell receptor beta chains were all obtained from the same sample, sequenced in a study of technical replicates of blood from a few donors (dated by TCRdb to about 2017). The receptor library was made with the immunoSEQ multiplex PCR assay. As stored in TCRdb, this immuneACCESS dataset retains in-frame rearrangements with V and J assigned. A fraction of the clones does not appear; measured against another copy, unresolved V genes explain less than half of the discrepancy, and the remainder lacks a known reason. Here the sample has 55,000 to 75,000 clones; over 85% occur a single time. The top ten constitute around 3% of the sample. The sequencing sample was made of PBMCs. The receptors originated from a human donor in good health. Some clones in this sample may be carry-over from other donors' samples.

This clone was counted between two and nine times. CDR3 nucleotides: TGCGCCAGCAGCCAAGATCCAGAGGGTACCTATGGCTACACCTTC. Residues: CASSQDPEGTYGYTF. This chain links TRBV4-3 with TRBJ1-2, with D hard to call. The CDR3 covers 15 residues. Germline V gene sequence: CDR1 LGHNA, CDR2 YSLEER. The V and J ends lost 0 bases and 4 bases respectively, with 12 bases between them.

The V gene is TRBV4-2, the J gene TRBJ2-3; D possibly corresponds to TRBD2 (6 bases). The ends were cut back, 2 bases at V and 6 bases at J, with 15 bases in the middle. The CDR3 runs 15 residues. Germline assignment: CDR1 LGHNA and CDR2 YNFKEQ. The CDR3 DNA reads as TGTGCCAGCAGCCAAAACCTCGGGACTTTGGATACGCAGTATTTT. It codes for CASSQNLGTLDTQYF.

This clone was detected only once. The gene calls are TRBV5-6 and TRBJ2-7; D uncertain. Germline CDR1 and CDR2: SGHDT and YYEEEE. Between the trimmed V and J ends, which lost 3 bases and 12 bases, there was a span of 13 bases. This CDR3 region has 11 residues. CDR3 region: CASSWSNRVYF. The CDR3 bases are TGTGCCAGCAGCTGGTCCAACCGGGTGTACTTC.

V gene TRBV11-3 combines with J gene TRBJ2-5; tentative D call: TRBD1 (6 bases). The V and J ends lost 6 bases and 1 base respectively, with 9 bases between them. This CDR3 is built from 13 residues. Germline V lookup: CDR1 SGHNT, CDR2 YENEEA. CDR3 in DNA: TGTGCCAGCAGTCGGACAGTCCAAGAGACCCAGTACTTC. Translating gives CASSRTVQETQYF.

CDR3 protein: CSVEVKAGFGAGELFF. The CDR3 DNA reads as TGCAGCGTTGAAGTTAAGGCAGGGTTTGGGGCCGGGGAGCTGTTTTTT. J is TRBJ2-2 and V is TRBV29-1, with D possibly matching TRBD1 (5 bases). CDR3 size: 16 residues. CDR1 and CDR2 from the germline V gene are SQVTM and ANQGSEA. Trimming stripped 1 base from V and 6 bases from J, with 18 bases between.

The V gene is TRBV18, the J gene TRBJ2-7, with a possible D match to TRBD2 (6 bases). Germline V gives CDR1 KGHSH, CDR2 LQKENI. The CDR3 runs to 12 residues. The V gene lost 5 bases and the J gene lost 5 bases, with 10 bases spanning the gap. The CDR3 loop reads CASSAGLNEQYF. The DNA of the CDR3 is TGTGCCAGCTCAGCCGGACTAAACGAGCAGTACTTC. Looking up the rest from reference TRBV18 and TRBJ2-7 gives the full variable domain: NAGVMQNPRHLVRRRGQEARLRCSPMKGHSHVYWYRQLPEEGLKFMVYLQKENIIDESGMPKERFSAEFPKEGPSILRIQQVVRGDSAAYFCASSAGLNEQYFGPGTRLTVT.

The chain employs TRBV11-2 and TRBJ2-3, with D perhaps TRBD1 (7 bases). Germline values: CDR1 SGHAT, CDR2 FQNNGV. This CDR3 has 14 residues. V lost 6 bases, J lost 4 bases, and 14 bases lay in between. Written as DNA, the CDR3 is TGTGCCAGCAGTGGGGGGACAGCGCCAGATACGCAGTATTTT. It translates to CASSGGTAPDTQYF.

The chain employs TRBV6-6 and TRBJ2-1; TRBD1 is a possible D gene (5 bases). The V and J ends lost 0 bases and 2 bases respectively, with 11 bases between them. CDR1 and CDR2 from the germline V gene are MNHNY and SVGAGI (reference sequence). This CDR3 has 16 residues. CDR3 in DNA: TGTGCCAGCAGTTACTCGATCAGGGATACCTACAATGAGCAGTTCTTC. Amino acid sequence: CASSYSIRDTYNEQFF.